Included here is one TCR beta chain sequence, with context. This clonotype is classified as medium-sized (0.01 to 0.1%). Its antigen specificity is not known. The input lacks base qualities; no much larger clone sits a single base away. The entry originates in a study of esophageal squamous cell carcinoma under preoperative chemotherapy (dated by TCRdb to 2017 to 2018). The study in broad terms: TCR repertoires were profiled in both peripheral blood T cells and tumor-infiltrating lymphocytes. The cohort comprised 4 or 5 patients with primary esophageal squamous cell carcinoma. The effects of paclitaxel-nedaplatin chemotherapy on T-cell receptor repertoires in patients with esophageal squamous cell carcinoma were assessed. Repertoires from samples obtained before paclitaxel-nedaplatin therapy were compared with repertoires from samples obtained after paclitaxel-nedaplatin therapy.

The time point label, as the study defines it: before preoperative PTX-NDP chemotherapy. Paclitaxel-nedaplatin was administered to patients as preoperative chemotherapy before surgery. Reading from cysteine to phenylalanine, the CDR3 counts 16 amino acids. CDR3 DNA only is kept here, 48 bases in frame from base 1. V is trimmed back by 1 base and J by 3 bases, and the junction contains 5 bases that no gene match accounts for. Per the germline V gene, SGHTA is the CDR1 and FQGNSA is the CDR2. Libraries were prepared through PCR. Sequencing instrument: HiSeq X Ten. High-throughput sequencing was used to characterize TCR repertoires. The public reads were quality trimmed at Q25 with fastp and then assembled into clones with MiXCR by TCRdb, keeping productive beta chains. Each CDR3 protein gets just one entry, which takes the most common genes and DNA from the rows behind it. Recorded for this sample are about 15,000 distinct CDR3 sequences; around 47% of them occurred a single time. About 27% of the sample lies in the top ten.

Findings and caveats that apply to the study as a whole: Clonotype frequencies shifted immediately and substantially under paclitaxel-nedaplatin therapy, and abundant clones were more likely to contract than to amplify. The cohort was small, with only a few patients with esophageal squamous cell carcinoma analyzed. After chemotherapy, peripheral T cells showed a significant rise in TCR diversity, whereas tumor-infiltrating lymphocytes did not. Post-treatment tumor-infiltrating lymphocytes appeared to be derived in part from peripheral T cells migrating into the tumor, rather than solely from local clonal changes.

The sequence derives from a human donor with esophageal squamous cell carcinoma. The donor label of this sample is uncertain. The material was obtained from a patient given preoperative chemotherapy. The V and J segments used are TRBV7-2 and TRBJ2-3; 9 of the junction bases match TRBD2. Read as DNA, the sequence is TGTGCCAGCAGCTTAGTGGGCGGGAGGGGGACAGATACGCAGTATTTT. This translates into CASSLVGGRGTDTQYF.